Listed here are 6 T cell receptor beta chains from one sample, sequenced in a study of PD-1 blockade in classical Hodgkin lymphoma. There was relapse after autologous stem cell transplantation in every patient, and there was variation in brentuximab vedotin exposure. Assay used: immunoSEQ multiplex PCR; TCRdb lists only in-frame clones, some missing. The table lists around 35,000 clones, around 90% of them singletons, with 7% to 8% in the top ten. This specimen consisted of peripheral blood mononuclear cells (PBMCs), obtained before the second cycle of nivolumab. These receptor sequences come from a human donor with classical Hodgkin lymphoma.

Comment on this clone: Other nucleotide sequences from this sample produce the same CDR3. V gene TRBV6-5 combines with J gene TRBJ2-7; TRBD1 aligns across 7 bases. The CDR3 consists of 16 residues. Trimming removed 0 bases from V and 6 bases from J; junction bases left unmatched: 11. Germline CDR1 reads MNHEY; CDR2 reads SVGAGI. The CDR3 region is CASSYSPTGPGFEQYF. The CDR3 DNA sequence: TGTGCCAGCAGTTACTCCCCGACAGGGCCGGGCTTCGAGCAGTACTTC.

The chain uses TRBV20-1 and TRBJ2-7, with D uncertain. The CDR3 runs 11 residues. V was clipped by 6 bases and J by 3 bases, with 9 bases between them. Germline assignment: CDR1 DFQATT and CDR2 SNEGSKA (reference sequence). The chain's CDR3 is CSAPVYYEQYF. CDR3 nucleotide sequence: TGCAGTGCGCCAGTGTACTACGAGCAGTACTTC.

The chain carries TRBV19 and TRBJ2-2; D uncertain. V lost 3 bases and J lost 3, with 14 bases in between. Germline-derived CDR1 and CDR2 are LNHDA and SQIVND (reference sequence). CDR3 length: 16 residues. The CDR3 protein is CASSILAPRHTGELFF. The CDR3 bases are TGTGCCAGTAGTATCCTGGCACCTCGACACACCGGGGAGCTGTTTTTT.

The chain combines TRBV28 with TRBJ2-7; D remains ambiguous. V was cut by 2 bases and J by 6 bases, with 8 bases left in between. Per germline, CDR1 MDHEN and CDR2 SYDVKM. CDR3 size: 12 residues. CDR3 region: CASSLLRAEQYF. CDR3 DNA sequence: TGTGCCAGCAGTTTACTCCGCGCCGAGCAGTACTTC.

The V call is TRBV2, the J call TRBJ2-2; the match to TRBD1 covers 8 bases. Germline V CDR1 and CDR2: SNHLY, FYNNEI. V was pared by 3 bases and J by 1 base, with 1 base of the junction left unmatched. The CDR3 covers 15 residues. The CDR3 spells CASSDRGRNTGELFF. The CDR3, as DNA: TGTGCCAGCAGTGACAGGGGGCGGAACACCGGGGAGCTGTTTTTT.

V is TRBV6-5 and J is TRBJ2-3; the D gene is possibly TRBD2 (5 bases). Trimming shortened V by 5 bases and J by 7 bases, and 13 bases separated the two germline ends. The CDR3 is 13 residues long. Germline CDR1 is MNHEY and CDR2 is SVGAGI. CDR3 sequence reads: CASSPGNTYTQYF. CDR3 nucleotide sequence: TGTGCCAGCAGTCCGGGGAATACGTATACGCAGTATTTT.